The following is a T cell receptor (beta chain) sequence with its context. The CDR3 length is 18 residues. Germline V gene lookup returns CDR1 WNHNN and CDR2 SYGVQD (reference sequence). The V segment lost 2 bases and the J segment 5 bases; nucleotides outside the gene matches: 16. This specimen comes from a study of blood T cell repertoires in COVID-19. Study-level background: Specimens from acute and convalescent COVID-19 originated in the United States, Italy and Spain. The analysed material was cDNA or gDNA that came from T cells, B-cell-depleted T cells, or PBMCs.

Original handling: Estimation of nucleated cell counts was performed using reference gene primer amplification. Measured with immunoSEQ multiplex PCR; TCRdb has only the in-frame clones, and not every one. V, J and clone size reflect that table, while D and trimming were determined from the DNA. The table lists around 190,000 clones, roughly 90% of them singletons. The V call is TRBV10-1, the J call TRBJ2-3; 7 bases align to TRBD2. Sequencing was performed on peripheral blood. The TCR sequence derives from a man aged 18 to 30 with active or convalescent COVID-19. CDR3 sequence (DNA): TGCGCCAGCAGTGAGCCGTATTTCCAGACTAGCTGGGGAGATACGCAGTATTTT. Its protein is CASSEPYFQTSWGDTQYF.